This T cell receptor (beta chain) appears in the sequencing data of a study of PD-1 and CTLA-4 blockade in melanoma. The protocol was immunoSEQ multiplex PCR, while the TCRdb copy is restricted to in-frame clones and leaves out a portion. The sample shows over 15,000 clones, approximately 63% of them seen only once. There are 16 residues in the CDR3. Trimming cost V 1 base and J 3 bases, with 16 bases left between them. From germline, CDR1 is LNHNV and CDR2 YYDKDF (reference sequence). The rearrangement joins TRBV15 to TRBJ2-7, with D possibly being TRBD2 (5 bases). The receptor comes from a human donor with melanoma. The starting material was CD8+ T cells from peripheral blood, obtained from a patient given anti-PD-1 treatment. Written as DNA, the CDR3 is TGTGCCACCAGCAGAGTCGGTACCCTCCGGGGCTACGAGCAGTACTTC. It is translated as CATSRVGTLRGYEQYF.